The present entry profiles one T cell receptor beta chain with its context. The identical CDR3 is also encoded by other nucleotide sequences in the sample. This entry belongs to a study of T cells after somatic rescue of genetic block. Germline CDR1 is SGHVS and CDR2 is FQNEAQ. After removal of 1 base from V and 3 bases from J, the junction contained 3 bases not matched to a gene. The CDR3 is 15 residues long. Clones were read by immunoSEQ multiplex PCR, and TCRdb kept only the in-frame ones, dropping some. Seen here are more than 65,000 clones, approximately 91% observed once, and the top ten hold around 2.8%.

The gene calls are TRBV7-8 and TRBJ2-1, with 7 bases matching TRBD2. The sample was peripheral blood mononuclear cells (PBMCs). The clonotype comes from a man aged 25-45 years. DNA of the CDR3: TGTGCCAGCAGCTTAGGAGCGGGGCTCTACAATGAGCAGTTCTTC. Its protein product is CASSLGAGLYNEQFF.